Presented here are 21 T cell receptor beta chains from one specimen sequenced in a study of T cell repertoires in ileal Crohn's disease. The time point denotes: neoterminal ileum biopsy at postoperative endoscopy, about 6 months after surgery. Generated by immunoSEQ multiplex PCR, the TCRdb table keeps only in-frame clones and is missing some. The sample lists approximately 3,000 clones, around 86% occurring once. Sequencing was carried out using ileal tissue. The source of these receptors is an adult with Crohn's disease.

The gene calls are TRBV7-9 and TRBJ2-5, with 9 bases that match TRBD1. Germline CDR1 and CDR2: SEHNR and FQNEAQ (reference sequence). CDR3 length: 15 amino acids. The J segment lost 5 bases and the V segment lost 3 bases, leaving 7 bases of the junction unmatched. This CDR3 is CASSFGTGIGETQYF. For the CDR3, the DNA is TGTGCCAGCAGCTTCGGGACAGGGATCGGGGAGACCCAGTACTTC.

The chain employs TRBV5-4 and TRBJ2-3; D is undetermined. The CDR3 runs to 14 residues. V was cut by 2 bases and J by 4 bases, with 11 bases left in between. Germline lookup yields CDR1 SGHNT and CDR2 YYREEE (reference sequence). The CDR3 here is CASSLKIGPDTQYF. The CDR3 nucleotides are TGTGCCAGCAGCTTAAAAATAGGACCAGATACGCAGTATTTT.

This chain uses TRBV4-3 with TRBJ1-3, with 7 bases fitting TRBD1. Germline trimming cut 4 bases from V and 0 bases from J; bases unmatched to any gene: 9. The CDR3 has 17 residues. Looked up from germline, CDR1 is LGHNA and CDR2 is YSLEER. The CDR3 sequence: CASSPRDSSSSGNTIYF. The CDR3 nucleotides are TGCGCCAGCAGCCCCAGGGACAGCTCGAGCTCTGGAAACACCATATATTTT.

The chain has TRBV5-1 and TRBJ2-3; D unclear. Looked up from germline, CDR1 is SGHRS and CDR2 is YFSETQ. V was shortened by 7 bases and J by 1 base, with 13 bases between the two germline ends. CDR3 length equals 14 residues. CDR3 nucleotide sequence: TGCGCCAGCTCCTTGGGTGGGGGCACAGATACGCAGTATTTT. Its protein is CASSLGGGTDTQYF.

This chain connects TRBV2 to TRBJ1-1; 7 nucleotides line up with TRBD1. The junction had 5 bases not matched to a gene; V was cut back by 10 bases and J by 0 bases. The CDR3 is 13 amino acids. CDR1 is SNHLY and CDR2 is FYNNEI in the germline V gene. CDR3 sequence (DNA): TGTGCCACCGTGGACAGGTTGAACACTGAAGCTTTCTTT. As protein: CATVDRLNTEAFF.

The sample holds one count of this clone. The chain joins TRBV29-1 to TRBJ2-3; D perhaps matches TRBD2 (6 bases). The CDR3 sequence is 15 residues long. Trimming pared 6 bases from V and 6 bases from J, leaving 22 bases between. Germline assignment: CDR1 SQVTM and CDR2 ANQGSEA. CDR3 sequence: CSVFGGGEVGDTQYF. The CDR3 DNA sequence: TGCAGCGTCTTCGGGGGTGGGGAGGTCGGGGATACGCAGTATTTT.

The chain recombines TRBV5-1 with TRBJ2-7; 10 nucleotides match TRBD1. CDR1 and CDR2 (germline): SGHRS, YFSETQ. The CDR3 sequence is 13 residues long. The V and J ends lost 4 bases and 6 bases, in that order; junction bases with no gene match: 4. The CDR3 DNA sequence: TGCGCCAGCAGCCGGACAGGGGGGGCCGAGCAGTACTTC. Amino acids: CASSRTGGAEQYF.

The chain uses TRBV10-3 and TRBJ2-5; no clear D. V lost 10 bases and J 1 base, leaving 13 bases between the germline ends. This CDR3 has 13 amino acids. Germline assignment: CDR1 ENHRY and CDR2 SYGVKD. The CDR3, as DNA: TGTGCCAGCCAAGGATCGCTCCAAGAGACCCAGTACTTC. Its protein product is CASQGSLQETQYF.

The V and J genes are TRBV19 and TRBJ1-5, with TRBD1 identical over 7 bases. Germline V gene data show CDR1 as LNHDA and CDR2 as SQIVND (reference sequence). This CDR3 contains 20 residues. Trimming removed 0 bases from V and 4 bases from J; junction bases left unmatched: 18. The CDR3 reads CASSIEIDRDGFMANQPQHF. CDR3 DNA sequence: TGTGCCAGTAGTATAGAGATAGACAGGGACGGGTTCATGGCAAATCAGCCCCAGCATTTT.

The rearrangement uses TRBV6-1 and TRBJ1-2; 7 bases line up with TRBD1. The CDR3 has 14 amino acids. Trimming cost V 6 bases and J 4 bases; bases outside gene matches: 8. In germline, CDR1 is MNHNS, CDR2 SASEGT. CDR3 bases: TGTGCCAGCAGGGAGACAGGGACTTCCTATGGCTACACCTTC. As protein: CASRETGTSYGYTF.

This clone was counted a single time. Here the CDR3 reads CASSTVTGTGRNNEQFF. DNA of the CDR3: TGTGCCAGTAGTACCGTTACCGGGACAGGGCGCAACAATGAGCAGTTCTTC. This chain uses TRBV19 with TRBJ2-1, with TRBD1 matching 9 bases. This CDR3 contains 17 residues. Germline values: CDR1 LNHDA, CDR2 SQIVND (reference sequence). V dropped 4 bases and J dropped 5; count of bases not matched to a gene: 12.

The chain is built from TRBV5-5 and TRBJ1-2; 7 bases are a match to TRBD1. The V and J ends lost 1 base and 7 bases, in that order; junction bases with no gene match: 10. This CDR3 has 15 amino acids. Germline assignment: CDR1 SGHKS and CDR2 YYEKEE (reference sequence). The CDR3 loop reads CASSLSGQVPFGYTF. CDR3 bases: TGTGCCAGCAGCTTGAGTGGACAGGTCCCTTTTGGCTACACCTTC.

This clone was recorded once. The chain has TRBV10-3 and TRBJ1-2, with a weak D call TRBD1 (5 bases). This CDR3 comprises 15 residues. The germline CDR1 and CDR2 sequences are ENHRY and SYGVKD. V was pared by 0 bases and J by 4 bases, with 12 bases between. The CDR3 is CAISESTAARYGYTF. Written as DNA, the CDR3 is TGTGCCATCAGTGAGTCGACAGCGGCCCGCTATGGCTACACCTTC.

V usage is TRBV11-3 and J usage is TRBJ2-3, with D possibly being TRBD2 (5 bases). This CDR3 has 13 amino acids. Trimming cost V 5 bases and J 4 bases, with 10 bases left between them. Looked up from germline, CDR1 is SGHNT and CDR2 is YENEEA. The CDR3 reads CASSRGGADTQYF. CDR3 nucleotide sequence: TGTGCCAGCAGCCGGGGTGGGGCAGATACGCAGTATTTT. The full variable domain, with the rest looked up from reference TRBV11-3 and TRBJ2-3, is EAGVVQSPRYKIIEKKQPVAFWCNPISGHNTLYWYLQNLGQGPELLIRYENEEAVDDSQLPKDRFSAERLKGVDSTLKIQPAELGDSAVYLCASSRGGADTQYFGPGTRLTVL.

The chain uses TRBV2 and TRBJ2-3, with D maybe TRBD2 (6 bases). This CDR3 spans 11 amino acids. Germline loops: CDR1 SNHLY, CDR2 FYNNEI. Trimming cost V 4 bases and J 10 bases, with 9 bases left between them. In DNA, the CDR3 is TGTGCCAGCAGTGGGGAGGCGGCGCAGTATTTT. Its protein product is CASSGEAAQYF.

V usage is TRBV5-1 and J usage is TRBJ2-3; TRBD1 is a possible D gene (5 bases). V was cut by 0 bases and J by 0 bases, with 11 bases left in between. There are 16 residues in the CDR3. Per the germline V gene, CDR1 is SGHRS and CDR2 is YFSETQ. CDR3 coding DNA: TGCGCCAGCAGCTTGGGACAGCAACCTAGCACAGATACGCAGTATTTT. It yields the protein CASSLGQQPSTDTQYF.

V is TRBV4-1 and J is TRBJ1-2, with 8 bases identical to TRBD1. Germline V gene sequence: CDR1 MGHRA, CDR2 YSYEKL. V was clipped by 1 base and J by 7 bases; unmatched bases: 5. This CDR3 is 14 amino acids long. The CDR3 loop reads CASSQARTGFGYTF. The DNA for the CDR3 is TGCGCCAGCAGCCAAGCTCGGACAGGGTTTGGCTACACCTTC.

Here the CDR3 reads CASSQDPPGTGTYNEQFF. The CDR3 region has the DNA TGTGCCAGCAGCCAAGATCCCCCGGGGACAGGAACTTACAATGAGCAGTTCTTC. The chain carries TRBV4-2 and TRBJ2-1, with TRBD1 matching over 8 bases. This CDR3 is 18 amino acids long. Germline CDR1 and CDR2: LGHNA and YNFKEQ. With 0 bases clipped from V and 4 bases from J, the junction kept 11 bases outside the gene matches.

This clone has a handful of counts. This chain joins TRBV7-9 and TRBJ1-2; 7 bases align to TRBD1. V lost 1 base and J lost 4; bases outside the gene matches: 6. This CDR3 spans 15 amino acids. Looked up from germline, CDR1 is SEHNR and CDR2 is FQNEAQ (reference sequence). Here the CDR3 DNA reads TGTGCCAGCAGCTTAGTCAGGGGGGGAGCCTATGGCTACACCTTC. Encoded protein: CASSLVRGGAYGYTF. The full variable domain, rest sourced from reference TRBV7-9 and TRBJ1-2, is DTGVSQNPRHKITKRGQNVTFRCDPISEHNRLYWYRQTLGQGPEFLTYFQNEAQLEKSRLLSDRFSAERPKGSFSTLEIQRTEQGDSAMYLCASSLVRGGAYGYTFGSGTRLTVV.

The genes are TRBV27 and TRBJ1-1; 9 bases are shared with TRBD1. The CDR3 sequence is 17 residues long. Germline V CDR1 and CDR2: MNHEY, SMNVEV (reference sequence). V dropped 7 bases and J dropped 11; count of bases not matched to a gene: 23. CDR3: CASMRVGQTGGSAVAFF. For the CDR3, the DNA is TGTGCCAGCATGAGGGTTGGGCAAACAGGGGGCTCGGCTGTGGCTTTCTTT.

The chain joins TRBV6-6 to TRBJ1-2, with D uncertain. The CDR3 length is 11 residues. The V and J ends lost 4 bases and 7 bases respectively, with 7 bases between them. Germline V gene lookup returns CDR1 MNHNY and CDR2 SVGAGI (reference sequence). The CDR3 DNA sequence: TGTGCCAGCAGTTCCCCCCCTGGCTACACCTTC. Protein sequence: CASSSPPGYTF.